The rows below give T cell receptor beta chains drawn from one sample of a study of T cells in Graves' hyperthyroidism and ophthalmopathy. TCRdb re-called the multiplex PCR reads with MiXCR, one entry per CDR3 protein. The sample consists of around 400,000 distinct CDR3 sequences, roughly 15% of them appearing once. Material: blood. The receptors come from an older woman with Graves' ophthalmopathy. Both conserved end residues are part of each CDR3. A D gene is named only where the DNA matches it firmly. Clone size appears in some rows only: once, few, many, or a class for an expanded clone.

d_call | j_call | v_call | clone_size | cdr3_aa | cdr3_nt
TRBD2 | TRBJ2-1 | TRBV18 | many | CASSPLTLAGVNEQFF | TGTGCCAGCTCACCACTGACTTTAGCGGGAGTAAATGAGCAGTTCTTC
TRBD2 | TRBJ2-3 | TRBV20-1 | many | CSARGLAGWVSDTQYF | TGCAGTGCTCGAGGACTAGCGGGATGGGTTTCAGATACGCAGTATTTT
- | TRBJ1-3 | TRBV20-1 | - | CSAQKRGPGNTIYF | TGCAGTGCCCAGAAAAGAGGTCCCGGAAACACCATATATTTT
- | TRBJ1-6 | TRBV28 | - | CASSLGGVSYNSPLHF | TGTGCCAGCAGTCTCGGGGGAGTCTCCTATAATTCACCCCTCCACTTT
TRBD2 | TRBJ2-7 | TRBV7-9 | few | CASSLPGLATNWQYF | TGTGCCAGCAGCTTACCGGGACTAGCCACCAACTGGCAGTACTTC
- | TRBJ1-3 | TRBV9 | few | CASSGYGVSSGNTIYF | TGTGCCAGCAGCGGATACGGGGTTAGCTCTGGAAACACCATATATTTT
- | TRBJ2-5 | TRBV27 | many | CASSFTRAGETQYF | TGTGCCAGCAGTTTTACCAGGGCGGGGGAGACCCAGTACTTC
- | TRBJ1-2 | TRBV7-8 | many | CASSPRTQSNYGYTF | TGTGCCAGCAGCCCCCGGACACAGTCTAACTATGGCTACACCTTC
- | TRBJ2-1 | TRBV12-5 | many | CASGLMGSYNEQFF | TGTGCTAGTGGTTTGATGGGCTCCTACAATGAGCAGTTCTTC
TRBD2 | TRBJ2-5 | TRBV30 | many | CAWGSGVETQYF | TGTGCCTGGGGCAGCGGGGTGGAGACCCAGTACTTC
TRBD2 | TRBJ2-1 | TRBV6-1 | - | CASFHEPGLVSNEQFF | TGTGCCAGCTTCCACGAACCGGGACTAGTTAGTAATGAGCAGTTCTTC
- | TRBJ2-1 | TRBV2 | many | CASSDHWTLPSNEQFF | TGTGCCAGCAGTGACCATTGGACTTTACCCAGCAATGAGCAGTTCTTC
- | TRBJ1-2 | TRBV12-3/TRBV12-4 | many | CASSLMGAYGYTF | TGTGCCAGCAGTTTGATGGGGGCCTATGGCTACACCTTC